This entry lists 17 T cell receptor beta chains sequenced from one sample in a study of OX40 agonist ivuxolimab in advanced cancers. Measured with immunoSEQ multiplex PCR; TCRdb has only the in-frame clones, and not every one. The sample holds under 75,000 clones, roughly 86% seen once. The material was CD4+ or CD8+ T cells sorted from blood, obtained in a trial of the OX40 agonist ivuxolimab. The origin of the receptors is an adult with an advanced solid tumor such as melanoma, head and neck, liver or kidney cancer.

The V and J genes are TRBV7-3 and TRBJ1-3, with 8 bases fitting TRBD1. Per the germline V gene, CDR1 is SGHTA and CDR2 is FQGTGA. This CDR3 is 18 amino acids long. V dropped 1 base and J dropped 2; count of bases not matched to a gene: 10. The CDR3 here is CASSLNSPGQGAGNTIYF. CDR3 nucleotides: TGTGCCAGCAGCTTAAATTCTCCCGGACAGGGCGCTGGAAACACCATATATTTT.

This clone was seen just once. The chain combines TRBV6-5 with TRBJ2-7, with 9 bases matching TRBD2. The CDR3 spans 15 residues. Germline CDR1 MNHEY, CDR2 SVGAGI. The trim removed 2 bases at V and 4 bases at J, leaving 6 bases unmatched. DNA for the CDR3: TGTGCCAGCAGTTACGGGGGACTAGCTAGGTACGAGCAGTACTTC. It yields the protein CASSYGGLARYEQYF.

The chain joins TRBV2 to TRBJ1-1; tentatively, D is TRBD1 (6 bases). Germline V gene data show CDR1 as SNHLY and CDR2 as FYNNEI. Deletions cut 3 bases from V and 1 base from J, with 9 bases between. The CDR3 is 14 residues long. CDR3 amino acids: CASSEGRGNTEAFF. The CDR3 coding sequence is TGTGCCAGCAGTGAGGGCAGGGGGAACACTGAAGCTTTCTTT. The complete variable domain, with remaining parts taken from reference TRBV2 and TRBJ1-1, reads EPEVTQTPSHQVTQMGQEVILRCVPISNHLYFYWYRQILGQKVEFLVSFYNNEISEKSEIFDDQFSVERPDGSNFTLKIRSTKLEDSAMYFCASSEGRGNTEAFFGQGTRLTVV.

The V gene is TRBV28, the J gene TRBJ2-6; D is uncertain. The V gene's germline CDR1 is MDHEN and CDR2 SYDVKM. The CDR3 runs 12 residues. V shed 8 bases and J shed 4 bases, with 6 bases lying between them. The CDR3 loop reads CASESGANVLTF. In nucleotides, the CDR3 is TGTGCCAGCGAGTCAGGGGCCAACGTCCTGACTTTC. The complete variable domain, with remaining parts taken from reference TRBV28 and TRBJ2-6, reads DVKVTQSSRYLVKRTGEKVFLECVQDMDHENMFWYRQDPGLGLRLIYFSYDVKMKEKGDIPEGYSVSREKKERFSLILESASTNQTSMYLCASESGANVLTFGAGSRLTVL.

This rearrangement joins TRBV28 to TRBJ1-5, with TRBD1 matching 8 bases. In germline, CDR1 is MDHEN, CDR2 SYDVKM. The CDR3 has 15 residues. The V segment lost 6 bases and the J segment 3 bases; nucleotides outside the gene matches: 7. CDR3 DNA sequence: TGTGCCAGCAGACCAGGGGGCTTATACAATCAGCCCCAGCATTTT. The encoded protein is CASRPGGLYNQPQHF.

The V and J genes are TRBV19 and TRBJ2-5, with TRBD2 as a possible D gene (5 bases). The CDR3 has 12 amino acids. Germline V lookup: CDR1 LNHDA, CDR2 SQIVND (reference sequence). The V end was cut by 3 bases, the J end by 5 bases, with 7 bases between. This CDR3 reads CASSMWRETQYF. Here the CDR3 DNA reads TGTGCCAGTAGTATGTGGAGGGAGACCCAGTACTTC.

The chain recombines TRBV6-1 with TRBJ2-2; D is ambiguous. Germline assignment: CDR1 MNHNS and CDR2 SASEGT. V was shortened by 4 bases and J by 5 bases, with 17 bases between the two germline ends. The CDR3 contains 16 residues. CDR3 sequence reads: CASSGRGPSATGELFF. CDR3 coding DNA: TGTGCCAGCAGTGGTCGCGGTCCCTCGGCAACCGGGGAGCTGTTTTTT.

Concerning this clone itself: The junction shows a germline mismatch at one end, possibly a read error. The chain is built from TRBV9 and TRBJ2-5, with 8 positions matching TRBD1. Per the germline V gene, CDR1 is SGDLS and CDR2 is YYNGEE. The CDR3 totals 16 residues. CDR3 bases: TGTGCCAGCAGCGTAGGCGGGACAGGTAACCACGAGACCCAGTACTTC. Its translation is CASSVGGTGNHETQYF.

J is TRBJ2-1 and V is TRBV5-6, with D maybe TRBD1 (6 bases). Germline lookup yields CDR1 SGHDT and CDR2 YYEEEE. The CDR3 covers 13 residues. The V end lost 4 bases, the J end lost 6 bases, and 11 bases lay between the germline ends. The DNA of the CDR3 is TGTGCCAGCAGCGGATCCAGGGGCAATGAGCAGTTCTTC. Translation gives CASSGSRGNEQFF.

The J gene is TRBJ2-2, the V gene TRBV7-2; tentative D call: TRBD1 (6 bases). The CDR3 length is 13 residues. Between the trimmed V and J ends, which lost 5 bases and 9 bases, there was a span of 13 bases. Looked up from germline, CDR1 is SGHTA and CDR2 is FQGNSA. The CDR3 DNA is TGTGCCAGCAGCCCAAACTGGGGGCGGGAGCTGTTTTTT. Translation: CASSPNWGRELFF.

The chain joins TRBV6-1 to TRBJ2-1; TRBD2 agrees at 10 bases. Germline CDR1 is MNHNS and CDR2 is SASEGT. The CDR3 loop spans 13 amino acids. Unmatched junction bases numbered 6, after V lost 7 bases and J lost 9 bases. The CDR3 loop is CASKFLAGVEQFF. CDR3 DNA sequence: TGTGCCAGCAAATTCCTAGCGGGAGTTGAGCAGTTCTTC.

The sample holds a few counts of this clone. V is TRBV5-1 and J is TRBJ2-3; D not resolved. V lost 4 bases and J lost 5, with 8 bases in between. Germline V gene lookup returns CDR1 SGHRS and CDR2 YFSETQ. The CDR3 spans 12 residues. CDR3 sequence reads: CASSGTLDTQYF. The CDR3 nucleotides read TGCGCCAGCAGCGGAACCTTAGATACGCAGTATTTT. Full variable domain (missing parts from reference TRBV5-1 and TRBJ2-3): KAGVTQTPRYLIKTRGQQVTLSCSPISGHRSVSWYQQTPGQGLQFLFEYFSETQRNKGNFPGRFSGRQFSNSRSEMNVSTLELGDSALYLCASSGTLDTQYFGPGTRLTVL.

This sequence joins TRBV7-2 and TRBJ1-2; no clear D. The germline V gene encodes CDR1 SGHTA and CDR2 FQGNSA. Trimming took off 1 base at V and 5 bases at J, with 14 bases between the two ends. The CDR3 is 15 amino acids. The CDR3 loop is CASSLGSQIRYGYTF. CDR3 in DNA: TGTGCCAGCAGCTTAGGGTCCCAAATCCGATATGGCTACACCTTC.

This chain joins TRBV7-9 and TRBJ2-7, with 11 bases matching TRBD2. The CDR3 is made up of 19 amino acids. Trimming cost V 3 bases and J 1 base; bases outside gene matches: 14. CDR1 is SEHNR and CDR2 is FQNEAQ in the germline V gene (reference sequence). The CDR3 DNA sequence: TGTGCCAGCAGCTTCTCGCCCCTAGCGGGAGGCCCCAGATCCTACGAGCAGTACTTC. Translation: CASSFSPLAGGPRSYEQYF.

This clone appeared a single time. The V gene is TRBV6-5, the J gene TRBJ1-1; D gene unclear. The CDR3 totals 13 residues. Trimming pared 6 bases from V and 6 bases from J, leaving 14 bases between. Germline CDR1 is MNHEY and CDR2 is SVGAGI. CDR3 amino acids: CASSRDGEAEAFF. The CDR3 DNA reads TGTGCCAGCAGCCGCGACGGAGAAGCTGAAGCTTTCTTT.

The V call is TRBV5-4, the J call TRBJ1-5; D possibly corresponds to TRBD1 (6 bases). CDR3 length: 13 residues. Germline V lookup: CDR1 SGHNT, CDR2 YYREEE (reference sequence). V was clipped by 3 bases and J by 6 bases, with 10 bases between them. The chain's CDR3 is CASSSGVGQPQHF. DNA for the CDR3: TGTGCCAGCAGCTCAGGGGTAGGTCAGCCCCAGCATTTT.

The DNA for the CDR3 is TGCAGCGTTGCGCGGGGACAAGAGACCCAGTACTTC. This codes for CSVARGQETQYF. The chain is built from TRBV29-1 and TRBJ2-5, with D tentatively TRBD2 (6 bases). The V gene's germline CDR1 is SQVTM and CDR2 ANQGSEA. The length of the CDR3 is 12 residues. The germline V and J ends were trimmed by 4 bases and 2 bases, with 8 bases remaining between them.